This TCR beta chain was recovered during a study of CXCR3-negative and CXCR3-positive naive CD8 T cells. Germline V CDR1 and CDR2: SEHNR, FQNEAQ (reference sequence). The CDR3 is 15 amino acids. Sorting yielded triplicates of 300,000 to 350,000 cells for each CD8+ T cell subset. The libraries of TRB cDNA were constructed through 5' RACE using UMI labels. For each CDR3 protein, TCRdb gives one entry from its re-call of the 5' RACE reads, without DNA. The table gives fewer than 80,000 distinct CDR3 sequences; the top ten clones make up around 4% of it. The chain is built from TRBV7-9 and TRBJ1-1; TCRdb's D call, TRBD1, is unchecked because there is no DNA. Sequencing used naive CXCR3- CD8+ T cells from blood. Described subset: CD45RO-CCR7+CD27+CD95- naive CD8+ T cells lacking CXCR3 (TNR3-). The TCR comes from a human donor in good health. Some clones in this sample may be carry-over from other donors' samples. CDR3 sequence reads: CASSNGQFMNTEAFF.